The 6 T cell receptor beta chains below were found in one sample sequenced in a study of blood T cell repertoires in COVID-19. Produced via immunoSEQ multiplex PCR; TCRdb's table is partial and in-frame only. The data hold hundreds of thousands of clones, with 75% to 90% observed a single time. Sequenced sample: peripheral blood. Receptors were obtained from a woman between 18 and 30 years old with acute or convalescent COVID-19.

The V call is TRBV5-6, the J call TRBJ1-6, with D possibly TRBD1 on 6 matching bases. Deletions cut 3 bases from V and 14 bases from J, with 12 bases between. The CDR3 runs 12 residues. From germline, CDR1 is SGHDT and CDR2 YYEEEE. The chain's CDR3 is CASSSPKGALHF. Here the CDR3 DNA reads TGTGCCAGCAGCTCGCCTAAGGGGGCCCTCCACTTT. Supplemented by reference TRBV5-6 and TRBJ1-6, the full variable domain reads DAGVTQSPTHLIKTRGQQVTLRCSPKSGHDTVSWYQQALGQGPQFIFQYYEEEERQRGNFPDRFSGHQFPNYSSELNVNALLLGDSALYLCASSSPKGALHFGNGTRLTVT.

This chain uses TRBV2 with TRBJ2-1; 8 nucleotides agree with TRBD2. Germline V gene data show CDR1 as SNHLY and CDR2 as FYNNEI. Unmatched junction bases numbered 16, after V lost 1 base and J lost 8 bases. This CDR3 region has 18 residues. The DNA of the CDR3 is TGTGCCAGCAGTGAAGTTGAGTTGGGACTAGGTAGCCGGTATGAGCAGTTCTTC. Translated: CASSEVELGLGSRYEQFF.

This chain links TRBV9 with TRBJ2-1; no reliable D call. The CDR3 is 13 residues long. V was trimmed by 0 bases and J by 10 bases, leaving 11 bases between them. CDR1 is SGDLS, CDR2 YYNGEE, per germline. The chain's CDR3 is CASSVANSMEQFF. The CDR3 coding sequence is TGTGCCAGCAGCGTAGCCAATTCCATGGAGCAGTTCTTC.

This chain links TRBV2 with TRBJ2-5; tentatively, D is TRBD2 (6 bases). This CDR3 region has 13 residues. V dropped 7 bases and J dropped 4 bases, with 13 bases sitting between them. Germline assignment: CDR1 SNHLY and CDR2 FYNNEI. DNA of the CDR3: TGTGCCAGCAAACCCGGGGACTCAGAGACCCAGTACTTC. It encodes CASKPGDSETQYF.

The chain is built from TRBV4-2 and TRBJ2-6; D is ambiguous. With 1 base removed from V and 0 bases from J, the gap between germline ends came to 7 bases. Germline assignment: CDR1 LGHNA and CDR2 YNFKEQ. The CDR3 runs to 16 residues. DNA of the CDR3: TGTGCCAGCAGCCAAGGAGGTGTCTCTGGGGCCAACGTCCTGACTTTC. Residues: CASSQGGVSGANVLTF.

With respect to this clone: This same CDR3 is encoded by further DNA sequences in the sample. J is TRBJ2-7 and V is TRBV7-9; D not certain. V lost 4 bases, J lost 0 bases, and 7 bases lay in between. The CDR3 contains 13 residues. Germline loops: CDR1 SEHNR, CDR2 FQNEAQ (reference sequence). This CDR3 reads CASSSPSSYEQYF. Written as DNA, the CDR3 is TGTGCCAGCAGCTCCCCGTCCTCCTACGAGCAGTACTTC.